This is a list of T cell receptor beta chains from one sample in a study of beta chain features in type 1 diabetes. Profiling relied on immunoSEQ multiplex PCR, and the TCRdb table lists in-frame clones only, not all of them. This sample has 300,000 to 350,000 clones, with roughly a tenth found just once. Sequencing used central memory CD4+ T cells from blood. The receptors stem from a man younger than 45 with type 1 diabetes. CDR3s include the opening cysteine and the closing phenylalanine or tryptophan. Fields, in order: J gene, D gene, CDR3 length, V gene, clone size, CDR3 DNA, CDR3 protein. The D gene is left open where the match is weak. Expanded clones are given a class, and other clones once, few, many or no size at all.

>TRBJ2-5|.|14|TRBV27|.
TGTGCCAGCAGTCAACAGGGTTATCGGGAGACCCAGTACTTC
CASSQQGYRETQYF
>TRBJ1-2|TRBD1|12|TRBV25-1|.
TGTGCCACCCAGGGACAGGGCTTAAGCTACACCTTC
CATQGQGLSYTF
>TRBJ2-2|TRBD2|16|TRBV9|.
TGTGCCAGCAGCGTAGACACTAGCGGGGGTATCGGGGAGCTGTTTTTT
CASSVDTSGGIGELFF
>TRBJ1-6|.|13|TRBV6-5|few
TGTGCCAGCAGCGGGACACAGAATTCACCCCTCCACTTT
CASSGTQNSPLHF
>TRBJ2-5|.|12|TRBV11-2|few
TGTGCCAGCAGCTTCTCCGAAGAGACCCAGTACTTC
CASSFSEETQYF
>TRBJ2-3|.|14|TRBV2|.
TGTGCCAGCAGAGGGGGGAGTGGCACAGATACGCAGTATTTT
CASRGGSGTDTQYF
>TRBJ2-3|.|12|TRBV7-9|few
TGTGCCAGCAGCTCCGAGCGGGATACGCAGTATTTT
CASSSERDTQYF
>TRBJ2-3|.|12|TRBV29-1|many
TGCAGCGTGCCGTGGAGCACAGATACGCAGTATTTT
CSVPWSTDTQYF
>TRBJ2-1|TRBD2|16|TRBV15|few
TGTGCCACCAGCAGAGAGGGAGGGGCGCGTAGGAATGAGCAGTTCTTC
CATSREGGARRNEQFF
>TRBJ1-2|.|12|TRBV9|few
TGTGCCAGCAGCGTAGAGAGATGGGGCTACACCTTC
CASSVERWGYTF
>TRBJ1-1|.|13|TRBV18|.
TGTGCCAGCTCACCCCGGGGGTACACTGAAGCTTTCTTT
CASSPRGYTEAFF
>TRBJ1-1|TRBD1|15|TRBV5-4|few
TGTGCCAGCAGCTTTCCGGGACAGGGGGACACTGAAGCTTTCTTT
CASSFPGQGDTEAFF
>TRBJ2-7|TRBD1|14|TRBV7-2|.
TGTGCCAGCAGCTCGCAACAGGGGTGGTACGAGCAGTACTTC
CASSSQQGWYEQYF
>TRBJ1-5|.|15|TRBV6-1|.
TGTGCCAGCAGTGAAAGGGCAGGTCGCCATCAGCCCCAGCATTTT
CASSERAGRHQPQHF
>TRBJ2-5|.|14|TRBV2|few
TGTGCCAGCAAGGAGGGGGGCGGTGGGGAGACCCAGTACTTC
CASKEGGGGETQYF
>TRBJ2-1|TRBD2|16|TRBV7-6|.
TGTGCCAGCAGCCCGGAGGTAGCGGGGGGGCCTGGTGAGCAGTTCTTC
CASSPEVAGGPGEQFF
>TRBJ1-4|TRBD1|15|TRBV2|few
TGTGCCAGCAGTGAGACAGGGACAGGCTGGGAAAAACTGTTTTTT
CASSETGTGWEKLFF
>TRBJ2-2|.|13|TRBV14|.
TGTGCCAGCAGCCAAGCCTCCCGGTGGGAGCTGTTTTTT
CASSQASRWELFF
>TRBJ1-3|TRBD1|16|TRBV28|.
TGTGCCAGCAGCTTGCCAGAGACAGGGATCGGAAACACCATATATTTT
CASSLPETGIGNTIYF
>TRBJ2-5|.|16|TRBV9|few
TGTGCCAGCAGCGTAGGGGGCCGGACAGCACAAGAGACCCAGTACTTC
CASSVGGRTAQETQYF
>TRBJ1-5|.|13|TRBV7-2|few
TGTGCCAGCAGCTCCGATAGCAATCAGCCCCAGCATTTT
CASSSDSNQPQHF
>TRBJ2-3|TRBD2|15|TRBV7-9|.
TGTGCCAGCAGCTCGTCGGGGGGTAGCACAGATACGCAGTATTTT
CASSSSGGSTDTQYF
>TRBJ2-4|.|15|TRBV4-3|few
TGCGCCAGCAGCCAAGCGTATGGGGCCAAAAACATTCAGTACTTC
CASSQAYGAKNIQYF
>TRBJ1-5|TRBD1|15|TRBV25-1|.
TGTGCCAGCAGTGAATCCTGGACAGGGGATCAGCCCCAGCATTTT
CASSESWTGDQPQHF
>TRBJ2-5|.|10|TRBV6-5|.
TGTGCCAGCAGTGAACAGACCCAGTACTTC
CASSEQTQYF
>TRBJ2-3|TRBD2|16|TRBV4-3|few
TGCGCCAGCAGCCGTCGGACTAGCGGGAACCCAGATACGCAGTATTTT
CASSRRTSGNPDTQYF
>TRBJ2-7|.|13|TRBV18|many
TGTGCCAGCTCACCTTTAACAGGGTTCGAGCAGTACTTC
CASSPLTGFEQYF
>TRBJ2-5|.|15|TRBV5-1|few
TGCGCCAGCAGCTTGGTGGGAATAGGGTTCTCGACCCAGTACTTC
CASSLVGIGFSTQYF
>TRBJ1-5|.|11|TRBV28|.
TGTGCCAGCAGTTTGGCTTCGGCCCAGCATTTT
CASSLASAQHF
>TRBJ1-5|.|15|TRBV5-6|few
TGTGCCAGCAGCTTAATGGGACTGAGCAATCAGCCCCAGCATTTT
CASSLMGLSNQPQHF
>TRBJ2-7|.|13|TRBV10-1|.
TGCGCCAGCAGTGAAAGACCGTCCTACGAGCAGTACTTC
CASSERPSYEQYF
>TRBJ2-3|.|14|TRBV9|many
TGTGCCAGCAGCGTAGATGGCCACACAGATACGCAGTATTTT
CASSVDGHTDTQYF
>TRBJ2-5|.|15|TRBV7-2|.
TGTGCCAGCAGCTTAGAAGGTCCCGCGTCCGGGACCCAGTACTTC
CASSLEGPASGTQYF
>TRBJ1-5|.|15|TRBV5-1|few
TGCGCCAGCAGCTTGGATGGGGGTAGCAATCAGCCCCAGCATTTT
CASSLDGGSNQPQHF